Given below is one T cell receptor beta chain in context. CDR1 DFQATT and CDR2 SNEGSKA come from the germline V gene (reference sequence). Trimming cost V 5 bases and J 1 base, with 6 bases left between them. The CDR3 is made up of 12 amino acids. These data come from a study of CD8+CD57+ T cells in acquired aplastic anemia. Genomic DNA, serving as template, underwent TCR beta VDJ and CDR3 profiling. TCRdb re-analysed the reads in MiXCR, keeping a single row per CDR3 protein. This table holds hundreds of thousands of distinct CDR3 sequences, 55% to 70% found once. This receptor was identified in a human donor in good health, serving as a control. The material sequenced was sorted CD4+, CD8+, or CD8+CD57+ T cells (not recorded which) from PBMCs. J is TRBJ1-5 and V is TRBV20-1, with D unclear. The DNA for the CDR3 is TGCAGTGCTTCCCCCAGCAATCAGCCCCAGCATTTT. Its translation: CSASPSNQPQHF.